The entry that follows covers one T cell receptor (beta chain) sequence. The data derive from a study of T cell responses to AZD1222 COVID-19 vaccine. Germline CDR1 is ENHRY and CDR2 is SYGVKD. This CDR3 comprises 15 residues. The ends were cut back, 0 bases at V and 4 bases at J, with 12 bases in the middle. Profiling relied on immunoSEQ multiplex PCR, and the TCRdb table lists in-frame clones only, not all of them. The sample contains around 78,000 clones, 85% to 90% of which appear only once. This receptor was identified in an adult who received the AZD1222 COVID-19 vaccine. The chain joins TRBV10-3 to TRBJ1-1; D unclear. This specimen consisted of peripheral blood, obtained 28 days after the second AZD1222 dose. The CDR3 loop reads CAISESGILGTEAFF. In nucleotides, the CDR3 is TGTGCCATCAGTGAGTCGGGGATCCTGGGCACTGAAGCTTTCTTT.